The rows below give T cell receptor beta chains drawn from one sample of a study of STAT5B mutations in CD4+ large granular lymphocyte leukemia. Using immunoSEQ multiplex PCR, the repertoire was profiled, and TCRdb retains in-frame clones only, with some absent. The data contain around 33,000 clones, about nine tenths of them singletons. What was sequenced was CD4+ T cells from blood buffy coats. The receptors originated from a human donor in good health. CDR3s include the opening cysteine and the closing phenylalanine or tryptophan. D genes are given only for firm matches. Rows may omit the clone size; those that give it use once, few, many or a size class.

-	-	TRBV7-2	TRBJ2-4	TGTGCCAGCAGCTCAGGGTTAGCCAAAAACATTCAGTACTTC	CASSSGLAKNIQYF
-	-	TRBV6-5	TRBJ1-2	TGTGCCAGCAGGAGTTGGGGGGACCTACTTTGGGGCTACACCTTC	CASRSWGDLLWGYTF
-	-	TRBV6-5	TRBJ2-2	TGTGCCAGCAGTTCTCCGAGACACGCCGGGGAGCTGTTTTTT	CASSSPRHAGELFF
-	-	TRBV7-2	TRBJ2-4	TGTGCCAGCAGCAACCCTGTAGCCAAAAACATTCAGTACTTC	CASSNPVAKNIQYF
-	-	TRBV5-1	TRBJ2-3	TGCGCCAGCAGCTTGGAGTTCTCCACAGATACGCAGTATTTT	CASSLEFSTDTQYF
-	-	TRBV9	TRBJ2-2	TGTGCCAGCAGCCCTAGTGGGGGAACCGGGGAGCTGTTTTTT	CASSPSGGTGELFF
-	-	TRBV5-1	TRBJ1-4	TGCGCCAGCAGCTTCGGGGGTGCGGCTAATGAAAAACTGTTTTTT	CASSFGGAANEKLFF
-	TRBD2	TRBV10-2	TRBJ2-3	TGCGCCAGCGGGATGCAGGGCGGGGGGCGGGTGGTTAGAGATACGCAGTATTTT	CASGMQGGGRVVRDTQYF
once	-	TRBV6-4	TRBJ2-2	TGTGCCAGCAGTACGTCTAACACCGGGGAGCTGTTTTTT	CASSTSNTGELFF
-	-	TRBV27	TRBJ2-1	TGTGCCAGCAGTTTCGGCGACAGGTCCGGCAATGAGCAGTTCTTC	CASSFGDRSGNEQFF
once	-	TRBV7-9	TRBJ2-4	TGTGCCAGCAGCTTCGGGGGCTTCGGGGCGGGGACCAAAAACATTCAGTACTTC	CASSFGGFGAGTKNIQYF
-	-	TRBV4-3	TRBJ2-3	TGCGCCAGCAGCCGGGTAATCAGGTCCGGGGGAGCAGATACGCAGTATTTT	CASSRVIRSGGADTQYF
-	-	TRBV20-1	TRBJ2-5	TGCAGTGCTAGGACAGCAGAGACCCAGTACTTC	CSARTAETQYF
-	-	TRBV6-1	TRBJ2-5	TGTGCCAGCTCCCCGAGGTCGGGAGTAGGAGAGACCCAGTACTTC	CASSPRSGVGETQYF
-	-	TRBV7-2	TRBJ1-5	TGTGCCAGCAGTCGGGAGGGGGAACCCCAGCATTTT	CASSREGEPQHF
-	-	TRBV7-3	TRBJ2-1	TGTGCCAGCAGCTCCTTCGGGGATGAGCAGTTCTTC	CASSSFGDEQFF
-	TRBD2	TRBV6-5	TRBJ2-7	TGTGCCAGCAGTTACGGGACTAGCGGGTACGAGCAGTACTTC	CASSYGTSGYEQYF
-	TRBD1	TRBV11-3	TRBJ1-2	TGTGCCAGCAGCTCACCCCCGGGGACAGGGCCGATGTATGGCTACACCTTC	CASSSPPGTGPMYGYTF
few	TRBD2	TRBV30	TRBJ2-3	TGTGCCTGGAGTAGCAGGACTAGCGGGGGGGAAACAGATACGCAGTATTTT	CAWSSRTSGGETDTQYF
-	-	TRBV2	TRBJ2-1	TGTGCCAGCAGTGTGCGACAGTCCTACAATGAGCAGTTCTTC	CASSVRQSYNEQFF
-	-	TRBV5-1	TRBJ1-1	TGCGCCAGCAGCTTAACGAACACTGAAGCTTTCTTT	CASSLTNTEAFF
-	-	TRBV11-3	TRBJ1-2	TGTGCCAGCAGCCTTAGTGCTTCTAACTATGGCTACACCTTC	CASSLSASNYGYTF
-	TRBD1	TRBV7-9	TRBJ1-6	TGTGCCAGCAGGGGACAGGGCTCCTATAATTCACCCCTCCACTTT	CASRGQGSYNSPLHF
once	TRBD2	TRBV18	TRBJ2-3	TGTGCCAGCTCACCAACTTTACTAGCGGGAGCTTCGGGTACGCAGTATTTT	CASSPTLLAGASGTQYF
-	-	TRBV25-1	TRBJ1-3	TGTGCCAGCACAGCGACTGGAAACACCATATATTTT	CASTATGNTIYF
-	TRBD2	TRBV2	TRBJ2-2	TGTGCCAGCACTACTCGGGAGGGAACCAGGGAGCTGTTTTTT	CASTTREGTRELFF
-	-	TRBV29-1	TRBJ2-7	TGCAGCGTCACCAGGCTCAGCTCCTACGAGCAGTACTTC	CSVTRLSSYEQYF
-	-	TRBV7-8	TRBJ1-5	TGTGCCAGCAGCCATATCGGTAGCAGATATAGAAATAGCAATCAGCCCCAGCATTTT	CASSHIGSRYRNSNQPQHF
-	-	TRBV23-1	TRBJ2-7	TGCGCCAGCAGTACGGACCGGGCAGGGGACGAGCAGTACTTC	CASSTDRAGDEQYF
-	TRBD1	TRBV7-8	TRBJ1-2	TGTGCCAGCAGCCGTTCTCAGGACAGGGGAGTTTTGTATGGCTACACCTTC	CASSRSQDRGVLYGYTF
-	-	TRBV5-1	TRBJ1-1	TGCGCCAGCAGCCTGGACAGCATGAACACTGAAGCTTTCTTT	CASSLDSMNTEAFF
once	-	TRBV6-1	TRBJ1-5	TGTGCCAGCAGTGAATCAATGGTGACCAATCAGCCCCAGCATTTT	CASSESMVTNQPQHF
-	-	TRBV7-7	TRBJ2-2	TGTGCTAGCAGCTTAATGGGCACCGGGGAGCTGTTTTTT	CASSLMGTGELFF
-	TRBD2	TRBV6-1	TRBJ2-7	TGTGCCAGCCGTACGAAGCGGGACCGACCCTACGAGCAGTACTTC	CASRTKRDRPYEQYF
-	TRBD2	TRBV9	TRBJ2-7	TGTGCCAGCAGCGTAGCCGCGGGGGATTACGAGCAGTACTTC	CASSVAAGDYEQYF
-	-	TRBV10-1	TRBJ1-1	TGCGCCAGCAGTGAACAGGGAGGCACTGAAGCTTTCTTT	CASSEQGGTEAFF
-	-	TRBV7-3	TRBJ2-1	TGTGCCAGCAGCCCAATCCAAGGAGGAGCCTCCTACAATGAGCAGTTCTTC	CASSPIQGGASYNEQFF
-	-	TRBV5-6	TRBJ1-5	TGTGCCAGCAGCCCCGCCGCAGGGCCTAGCAATCAGCCCCAGCATTTT	CASSPAAGPSNQPQHF
-	-	TRBV5-1	TRBJ1-3	TGCGCCAGCAGCCCCGGGCGGTCTGGAAACACCATATATTTT	CASSPGRSGNTIYF
-	-	TRBV9	TRBJ2-1	TGTGCCAGATCGAAAGCCAATGAGCAGTTCTTC	CARSKANEQFF
-	-	TRBV30	TRBJ2-3	TGTGCCTGGACAGCCGGGATGGGCCCAGATACGCAGTATTTT	CAWTAGMGPDTQYF
-	TRBD2	TRBV28	TRBJ2-7	TGTGCCAGCAGTTCACCCACTAGCGGGAGCCTAAGAAGGCAGTACTTC	CASSSPTSGSLRRQYF
-	-	TRBV7-2	TRBJ2-5	TGTGCCAGCAGCGGACCCCCTTTGGTAGAGACCCAGTACTTC	CASSGPPLVETQYF
few	-	TRBV5-1	TRBJ1-2	TGCGCCAGCAGCTTGGGCGCTAACTATGGCTACACCTTC	CASSLGANYGYTF
-	TRBD1	TRBV2	TRBJ2-1	TGTGCCAGCACCAGGACAGGCCAAGAGGGGGATGAGCAGTTCTTC	CASTRTGQEGDEQFF
-	TRBD1	TRBV29-1	TRBJ2-5	TGCAGCGTTGGGGGACAGTACCAAGAGACCCAGTACTTC	CSVGGQYQETQYF
-	TRBD2	TRBV9	TRBJ2-2	TGTGCCAGCAGCGTAGGGGGGGGTGCGAACACCGGGGAGCTGTTTTTT	CASSVGGGANTGELFF
-	-	TRBV19	TRBJ1-1	TGTGCCAGTAGGATCGGACAGTTGAACACTGAAGCTTTCTTT	CASRIGQLNTEAFF